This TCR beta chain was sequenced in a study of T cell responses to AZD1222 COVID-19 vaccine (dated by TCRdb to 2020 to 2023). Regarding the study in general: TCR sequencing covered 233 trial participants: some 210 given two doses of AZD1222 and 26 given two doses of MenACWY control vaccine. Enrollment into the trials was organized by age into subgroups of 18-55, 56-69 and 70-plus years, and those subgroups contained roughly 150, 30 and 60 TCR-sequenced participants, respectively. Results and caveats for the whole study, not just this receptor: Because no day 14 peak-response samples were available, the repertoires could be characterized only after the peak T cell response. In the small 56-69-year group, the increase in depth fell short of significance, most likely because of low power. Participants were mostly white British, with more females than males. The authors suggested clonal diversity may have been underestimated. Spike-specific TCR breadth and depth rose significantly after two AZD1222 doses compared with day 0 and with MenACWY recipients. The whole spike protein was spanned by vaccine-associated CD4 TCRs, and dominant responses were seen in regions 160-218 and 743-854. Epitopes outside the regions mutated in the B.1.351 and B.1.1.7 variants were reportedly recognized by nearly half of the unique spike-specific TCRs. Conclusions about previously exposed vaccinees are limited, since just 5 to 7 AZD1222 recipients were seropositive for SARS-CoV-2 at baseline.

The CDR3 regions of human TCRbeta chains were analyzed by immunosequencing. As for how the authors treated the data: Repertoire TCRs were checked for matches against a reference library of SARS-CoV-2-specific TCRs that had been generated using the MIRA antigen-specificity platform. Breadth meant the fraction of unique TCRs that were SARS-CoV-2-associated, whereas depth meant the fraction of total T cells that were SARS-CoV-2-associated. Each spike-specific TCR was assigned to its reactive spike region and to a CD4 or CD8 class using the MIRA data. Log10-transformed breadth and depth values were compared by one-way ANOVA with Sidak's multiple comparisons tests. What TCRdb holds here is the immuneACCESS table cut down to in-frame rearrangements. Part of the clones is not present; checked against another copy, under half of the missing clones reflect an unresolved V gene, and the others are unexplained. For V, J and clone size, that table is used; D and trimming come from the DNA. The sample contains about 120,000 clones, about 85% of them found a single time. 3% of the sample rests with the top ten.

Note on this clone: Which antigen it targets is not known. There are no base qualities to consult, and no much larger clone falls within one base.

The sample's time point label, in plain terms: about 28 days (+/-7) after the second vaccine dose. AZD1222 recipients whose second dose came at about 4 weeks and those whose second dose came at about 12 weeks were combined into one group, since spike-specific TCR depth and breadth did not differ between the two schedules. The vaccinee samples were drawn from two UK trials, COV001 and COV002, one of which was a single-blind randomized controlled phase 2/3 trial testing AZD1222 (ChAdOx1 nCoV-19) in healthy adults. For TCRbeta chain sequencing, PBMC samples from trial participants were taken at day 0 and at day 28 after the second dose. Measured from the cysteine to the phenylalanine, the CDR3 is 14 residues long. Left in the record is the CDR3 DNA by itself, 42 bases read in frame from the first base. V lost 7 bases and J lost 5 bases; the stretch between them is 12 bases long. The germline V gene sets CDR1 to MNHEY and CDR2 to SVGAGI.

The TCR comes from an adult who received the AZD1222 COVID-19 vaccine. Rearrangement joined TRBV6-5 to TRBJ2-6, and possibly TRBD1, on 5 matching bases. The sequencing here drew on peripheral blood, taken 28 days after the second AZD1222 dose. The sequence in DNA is TGTGCCAGCATGGGGCTACTCTGGGCCAACGTCCTGACTTTC. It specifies CASMGLLWANVLTF.